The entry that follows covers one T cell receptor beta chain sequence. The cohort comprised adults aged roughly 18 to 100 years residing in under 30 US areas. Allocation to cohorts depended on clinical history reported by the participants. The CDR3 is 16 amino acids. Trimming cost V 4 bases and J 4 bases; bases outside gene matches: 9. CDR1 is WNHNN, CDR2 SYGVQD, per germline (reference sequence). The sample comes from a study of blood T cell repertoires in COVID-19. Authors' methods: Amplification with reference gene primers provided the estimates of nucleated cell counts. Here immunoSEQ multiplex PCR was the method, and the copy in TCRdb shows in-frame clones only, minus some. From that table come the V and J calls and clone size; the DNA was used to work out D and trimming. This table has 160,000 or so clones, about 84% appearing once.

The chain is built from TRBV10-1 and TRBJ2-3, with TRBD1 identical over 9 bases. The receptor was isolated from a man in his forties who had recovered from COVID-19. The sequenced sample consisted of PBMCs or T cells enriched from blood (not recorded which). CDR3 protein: CASSGGGQGRADTQYF. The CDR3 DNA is TGCGCCAGCAGTGGAGGTGGACAGGGGCGGGCAGATACGCAGTATTTT.